This T cell receptor (beta chain) stems from a study of T cell repertoires in cytomegalovirus infection. Points from the study as a whole: HLA-C-restricted CMV-specific TCR beta clonotypes were dominant in the ex vivo response. Carriage of CMV together with the relevant HLA was identifiable through cumulative public TCR beta family frequency.

From the reads, TCRdb called clonotypes with MiXCR, one entry per CDR3 protein. This sample has 71,000 or so distinct CDR3 sequences, with roughly 20% found just once. In its sample, this clonotype was seen a few times. As yet, its antigen is unknown. The ends were cut back, 2 bases at V and 3 bases at J, with 11 bases in the middle. Germline CDR1 SGHVS, CDR2 FNYEAQ. There are 15 residues in the CDR3. The chain is built from TRBV7-6 and TRBJ1-3, with D perhaps matching TRBD1 (6 bases). The clonotype comes from a human donor in good health (CMV status not recorded). Some clones in this sample may be carry-over from other donors' samples. This specimen consisted of CD8+ T cells from cultured PBMCs, obtained from culture after CMV antigen stimulation. The CDR3 loop reads CASSLTQGHGNTIYF. CDR3 DNA sequence: TGTGCCAGCAGCTTAACTCAGGGGCATGGAAACACCATATATTTT.